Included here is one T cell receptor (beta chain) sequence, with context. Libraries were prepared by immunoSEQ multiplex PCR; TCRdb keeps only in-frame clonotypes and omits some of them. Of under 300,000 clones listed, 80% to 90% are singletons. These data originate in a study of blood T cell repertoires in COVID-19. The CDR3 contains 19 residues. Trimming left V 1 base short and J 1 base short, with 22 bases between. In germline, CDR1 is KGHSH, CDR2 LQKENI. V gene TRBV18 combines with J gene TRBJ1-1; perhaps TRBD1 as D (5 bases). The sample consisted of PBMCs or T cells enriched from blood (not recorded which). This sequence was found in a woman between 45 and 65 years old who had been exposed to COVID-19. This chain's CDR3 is CASSPLIVGGGNGNTEAFF. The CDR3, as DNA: TGTGCCAGCTCACCACTTATCGTCGGGGGAGGAAATGGGAACACTGAAGCTTTCTTT. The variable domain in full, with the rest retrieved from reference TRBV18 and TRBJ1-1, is NAGVMQNPRHLVRRRGQEARLRCSPMKGHSHVYWYRQLPEEGLKFMVYLQKENIIDESGMPKERFSAEFPKEGPSILRIQQVVRGDSAAYFCASSPLIVGGGNGNTEAFFGQGTRLTVV.